Below are 21 T cell receptor beta chains sequenced from a single sample in a study of blood T cell repertoires in COVID-19 (dated by TCRdb to about 2020). Preparation of the library involved the immunoSEQ multiplex PCR assay. TCRdb carries this immuneACCESS record with in-frame sequences only. Its versions omit some clonotypes, under half of them owing to an unresolved V gene in the studies checked, with the rest unexplained. The sample table holds 35,000 to 40,000 clones, of which around 87% were seen once. Less than 30% of the sample is taken by the ten largest. The sequencing sample was made of peripheral blood. These receptors all stem from a man in his 60s with active or convalescent COVID-19.

This chain joins TRBV11-2 and TRBJ2-2, with 7 nucleotides matching TRBD2. Losses at the gene ends were 1 base for V and 6 bases for J; bases not matched to a gene: 5. The germline CDR1 and CDR2 sequences are SGHAT and FQNNGV. The CDR3 is 15 residues long. The CDR3 sequence is CASSLGGGLPGELFF. The CDR3 DNA follows: TGTGCCAGCAGCTTAGGGGGAGGGCTGCCCGGGGAGCTGTTTTTT.

The genes are TRBV7-9 and TRBJ2-2; 10 nucleotides agree with TRBD2. Looked up from germline, CDR1 is SEHNR and CDR2 is FQNEAQ (reference sequence). The trim removed 0 bases at V and 2 bases at J, leaving 6 bases unmatched. The CDR3 is 18 residues long. The CDR3 spells CASSLAASGRTNTGELFF. CDR3 sequence (DNA): TGTGCCAGCAGCTTAGCGGCTAGCGGGAGAACAAACACCGGGGAGCTGTTTTTT.

V gene TRBV24-1 combines with J gene TRBJ2-7; a weak D match, TRBD1 (6 bases). The CDR3 is 16 amino acids. V shed 4 bases and J shed 1 base, with 16 bases lying between them. CDR1 and CDR2 from the germline V gene are KGHDR and SFDVKD. CDR3 in amino acids: CATSDSRDIPSYEQYF. The CDR3, as DNA: TGTGCCACCAGTGACTCCCGGGACATCCCATCCTACGAGCAGTACTTC.

This clone was observed once. The chain uses TRBV7-2 and TRBJ2-7; D is undetermined. The CDR3 totals 13 residues. V dropped 1 base and J dropped 4 bases, with 8 bases sitting between them. Germline CDR1 SGHTA, CDR2 FQGNSA. This chain's CDR3 is CASSLGRYYEQYF. CDR3 nucleotide sequence: TGTGCCAGCAGCTTAGGGAGATATTACGAGCAGTACTTC.

This chain connects TRBV3-1 (or the pseudogene TRBV3-2) to TRBJ2-1; 7 bases fit TRBD2. CDR3 length: 16 amino acids. Losses at the gene ends were 6 bases for V and 5 bases for J; bases not matched to a gene: 13. From germline, CDR1 is LGHDT and CDR2 YNNKEL (reference sequence). The chain's CDR3 is CASSPLGAGIHNEQFF. The CDR3 bases are TGTGCCAGCAGTCCGCTAGGAGCGGGGATCCACAATGAGCAGTTCTTC.

The chain employs TRBV5-6 and TRBJ1-2; D is possibly TRBD1 (6 bases). The CDR3 runs to 13 residues. V was pared by 0 bases and J by 4 bases, with 7 bases between. Germline CDR1 SGHDT, CDR2 YYEEEE. The CDR3 spells CASSLDRAYGYTF. CDR3 in DNA: TGTGCCAGCAGCTTGGACAGGGCCTATGGCTACACCTTC. Variable domain in full (rest from reference TRBV5-6 and TRBJ1-2): DAGVTQSPTHLIKTRGQQVTLRCSPKSGHDTVSWYQQALGQGPQFIFQYYEEEERQRGNFPDRFSGHQFPNYSSELNVNALLLGDSALYLCASSLDRAYGYTFGSGTRLTVV.

The J gene is TRBJ2-2, the V gene TRBV12-3 or TRBV12-4; no clear D. The CDR3 spans 13 residues. V dropped 6 bases and J dropped 6 bases, with 11 bases sitting between them. CDR3 protein: CASRVLRAGELFF. The CDR3 coding sequence is TGTGCCAGCAGGGTCCTTAGAGCCGGGGAGCTGTTTTTT.

V gene TRBV5-1 combines with J gene TRBJ1-1; no firm D call. The CDR3 spans 12 residues. Trimming removed 5 bases at V and 1 base at J, with 6 bases between. Germline V gene data show CDR1 as SGHRS and CDR2 as YFSETQ. The CDR3 protein is CASSSGNTEAFF. As DNA, the CDR3 is TGCGCCAGCAGTAGTGGGAACACTGAAGCTTTCTTT.

The gene calls are TRBV28 and TRBJ2-2; D is undetermined. The CDR3 sequence is 12 residues long. Germline CDR1 reads MDHEN; CDR2 reads SYDVKM. V was shortened by 6 bases and J by 2 bases, with 4 bases between the two germline ends. DNA of the CDR3: TGTGCCAGCAGGGGCAACACCGGGGAGCTGTTTTTT. Translation: CASRGNTGELFF.

This chain connects TRBV6-5 to TRBJ2-6; D is perhaps TRBD1 (5 bases). V was cut by 5 bases and J by 3 bases, with 11 bases left in between. Germline values: CDR1 MNHEY, CDR2 SVGAGI. The CDR3 totals 15 residues. This CDR3 reads CASSLQGVGANVLTF. Written as DNA, the CDR3 is TGTGCCAGCAGTCTCCAAGGGGTTGGGGCCAACGTCCTGACTTTC.

In DNA form, the CDR3 reads TGTTCGGCCGGGGAGCTGTTTTTT. Encoded protein: CSAGELFF. The rearrangement uses TRBV7-8 and TRBJ2-2; D not certain. Germline CDR1 and CDR2: SGHVS and FQNEAQ. The CDR3 consists of 8 residues.

The J gene is TRBJ1-1, the V gene TRBV2; 9 bases are a match to TRBD1. J gave up 5 bases and V 3 bases, and 7 bases lay outside the gene matches. Germline values: CDR1 SNHLY, CDR2 FYNNEI. The CDR3 extends over 15 amino acids. Here the CDR3 DNA reads TGTGCCAGCAGTGATAGGACAGGGGACCTTACTGAAGCTTTCTTT. The encoded protein is CASSDRTGDLTEAFF.

The chain employs TRBV3-1 (or the pseudogene TRBV3-2) and TRBJ1-5; D not certain. CDR1 LGHDT and CDR2 YNNKEL come from the germline V gene (reference sequence). The CDR3 is 15 residues long. The ends were cut back, 1 base at V and 2 bases at J, with 9 bases in the middle. The CDR3 DNA reads TGTGCCAGCAGCCAAGGACCGGGTCGCAATCAGCCCCAGCATTTT. Protein: CASSQGPGRNQPQHF.

This sequence joins TRBV7-9 and TRBJ2-5; the D gene is possibly TRBD2 (5 bases). The CDR3 length is 15 residues. Germline V gives CDR1 SEHNR, CDR2 FQNEAQ (reference sequence). Trimming removed 1 base from V and 1 base from J, with 10 bases in between. Here the CDR3 reads CASSLVAGPQETQYF. CDR3 bases: TGTGCCAGCAGCTTAGTGGCGGGCCCCCAAGAGACCCAGTACTTC.

This chain connects TRBV13 to TRBJ2-7, with a weak D call TRBD2 (6 bases). V was cut by 0 bases and J by 3 bases, with 12 bases left in between. The length of the CDR3 is 15 residues. CDR1 and CDR2 from the germline V gene are PRHDT and FYEKMQ (reference sequence). In DNA, the CDR3 is TGTGCCAGCAGCTTAGGGCGGGAAATTGTCTACGAGCAGTACTTC. It is translated as CASSLGREIVYEQYF.

The chain couples TRBV27 to TRBJ2-1; TRBD2 matches at 10 bases. The V and J ends lost 6 bases and 4 bases, in that order; junction bases with no gene match: 3. CDR1 and CDR2 from the germline V gene are MNHEY and SMNVEV (reference sequence). The CDR3 consists of 14 residues. DNA for the CDR3: TGTGCCAGCAGGGGGACTAGCGCTTACAATGAGCAGTTCTTC. Translating gives CASRGTSAYNEQFF.

The chain joins TRBV3-1 (or the pseudogene TRBV3-2) to TRBJ1-1, with D possibly matching TRBD1 (5 bases). The CDR3 extends over 14 amino acids. Trimming removed 2 bases from V and 4 bases from J, with 11 bases in between. Germline lookup yields CDR1 LGHDT and CDR2 YNNKEL (reference sequence). In nucleotides, the CDR3 is TGTGCCAGCAGCCAAATTGCAGGGCCCACTGAAGCTTTCTTT. Protein: CASSQIAGPTEAFF.

The chain joins TRBV5-8 to TRBJ1-3; possible D gene TRBD1, 5 bases. Trimming shortened V by 1 base and J by 0 bases, and 14 bases separated the two germline ends. CDR1 and CDR2 (germline): SGHTS, YDEGEE. The CDR3 extends over 17 amino acids. The DNA of the CDR3 is TGTGCCAGCAGCTTGATGTGGACACCGTACTCTGGAAACACCATATATTTT. It encodes CASSLMWTPYSGNTIYF. Combining the CDR3 with reference TRBV5-8 and TRBJ1-3 gives the whole variable domain EAGVTQSPTHLIKTRGQQATLRCSPISGHTSVYWYQQALGLGLQFLLWYDEGEERNRGNFPPRFSGRQFPNYSSELNVNALELEDSALYLCASSLMWTPYSGNTIYFGEGSWLTVV.

The chain links TRBV25-1 to TRBJ2-5, with TRBD1 identical over 7 bases. The trim removed 2 bases at V and 5 bases at J, leaving 11 bases unmatched. Germline loops: CDR1 MGHDK, CDR2 SYGVNS. This CDR3 comprises 16 residues. CDR3: CASSESTGAVSETQYF. Here the CDR3 DNA reads TGTGCCAGCAGTGAAAGCACAGGGGCGGTCTCGGAGACCCAGTACTTC.

The chain uses TRBV28 and TRBJ1-4; D might be TRBD1 (6 bases). This CDR3 is built from 15 residues. CDR1 is MDHEN, CDR2 SYDVKM, per germline. Trimming pared 6 bases from V and 4 bases from J, leaving 15 bases between. The CDR3 here is CASRAARGINEKLFF. Written as DNA, the CDR3 is TGTGCCAGCAGGGCGGCCAGGGGCATTAATGAAAAACTGTTTTTT.

The chain links TRBV29-1 to TRBJ1-1; a possible D gene is TRBD1 (6 bases). V dropped 3 bases and J dropped 6 bases, with 14 bases sitting between them. The CDR3 runs to 13 residues. Germline CDR1 and CDR2: SQVTM and ANQGSEA. CDR3 sequence (DNA): TGCAGCGTTGAGACCCGGGACAAACCTGAAGCTTTCTTT. Its protein is CSVETRDKPEAFF.